The clone carrying this TCR beta chain has a handful of counts. This sample is drawn from a study of PD-L1 blockade in urothelial cancer. Study overall: Blood was subjected to analysis at 3 weeks (second dose) and 6 weeks following treatment start. The median number of T cells present in blood samples was around 150,000.

The CDR3 is 11 amino acids. Germline V CDR1 and CDR2: SGHRS, YFSETQ. Trimming took 5 bases from V and 9 from J, leaving 9 bases between them. Clones were read by immunoSEQ multiplex PCR, and TCRdb kept only the in-frame ones, dropping some. The table records more than 40,000 clones, 86% of them present only once. The specimen comprised PBMCs, sampled around atezolizumab (anti-PD-L1) treatment. The TCR originated in a man aged 55 to 70 with urothelial cancer. The chain has TRBV5-1 and TRBJ2-1; the D is unclear. In DNA form, the CDR3 reads TGCGCCAGCAGAGCCGAGAGTGAGCAGTTCTTC. Protein: CASRAESEQFF.